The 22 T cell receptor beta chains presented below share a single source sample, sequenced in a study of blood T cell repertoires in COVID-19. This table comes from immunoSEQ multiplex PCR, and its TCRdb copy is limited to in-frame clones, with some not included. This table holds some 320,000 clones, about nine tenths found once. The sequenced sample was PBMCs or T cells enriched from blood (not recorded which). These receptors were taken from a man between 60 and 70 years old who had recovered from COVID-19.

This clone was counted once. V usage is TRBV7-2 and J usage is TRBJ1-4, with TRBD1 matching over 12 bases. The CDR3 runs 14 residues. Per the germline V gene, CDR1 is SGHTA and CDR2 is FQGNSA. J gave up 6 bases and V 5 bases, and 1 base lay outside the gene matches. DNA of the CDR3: TGTGCCAGCAGCAGGGACAGGGGGCATGAAAAACTGTTTTTT. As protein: CASSRDRGHEKLFF.

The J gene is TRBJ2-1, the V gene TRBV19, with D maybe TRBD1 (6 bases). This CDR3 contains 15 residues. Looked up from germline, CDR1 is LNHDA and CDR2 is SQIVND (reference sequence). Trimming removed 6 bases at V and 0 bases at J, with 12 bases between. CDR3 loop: CASSWGQSSYNEQFF. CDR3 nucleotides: TGTGCCAGTAGCTGGGGGCAGAGCTCCTACAATGAGCAGTTCTTC.

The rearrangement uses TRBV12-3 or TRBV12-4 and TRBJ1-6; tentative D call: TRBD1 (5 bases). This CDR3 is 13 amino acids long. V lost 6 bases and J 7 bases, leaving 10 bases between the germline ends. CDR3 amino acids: CASRARQNSPLHF. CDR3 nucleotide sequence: TGTGCCAGCAGGGCCCGACAGAATTCACCCCTCCACTTT.

In DNA, the CDR3 is TGTGCCAGCAGTTACTCGACCAGGGGTCGGGAGACCCAGTACTTC. It specifies CASSYSTRGRETQYF. The V gene is TRBV6-5, the J gene TRBJ2-5; possibly TRBD1 for D (6 bases). In germline, CDR1 is MNHEY, CDR2 SVGAGI. The CDR3 has 15 residues. The V and J ends lost 0 bases and 5 bases respectively, with 13 bases between them.

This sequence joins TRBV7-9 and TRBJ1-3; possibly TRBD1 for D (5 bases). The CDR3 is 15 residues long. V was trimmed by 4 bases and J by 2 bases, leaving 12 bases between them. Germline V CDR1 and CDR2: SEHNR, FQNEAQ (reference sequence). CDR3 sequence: CASSSAPGAGNTIYF. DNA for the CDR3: TGTGCCAGCAGCTCGGCCCCGGGGGCTGGAAACACCATATATTTT.

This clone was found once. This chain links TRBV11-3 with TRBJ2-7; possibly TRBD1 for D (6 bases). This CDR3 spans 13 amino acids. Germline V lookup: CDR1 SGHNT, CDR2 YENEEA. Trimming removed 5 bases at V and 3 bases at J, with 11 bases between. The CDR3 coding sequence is TGTGCCAGCAGCCAAATGGACAGCTACGAGCAGTACTTC. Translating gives CASSQMDSYEQYF.

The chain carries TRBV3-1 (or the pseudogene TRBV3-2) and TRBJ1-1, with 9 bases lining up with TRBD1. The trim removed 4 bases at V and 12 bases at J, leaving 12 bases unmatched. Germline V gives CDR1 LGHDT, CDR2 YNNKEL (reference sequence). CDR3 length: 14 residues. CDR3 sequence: CASSRSDRGPGTFF. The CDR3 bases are TGTGCCAGCAGCCGGTCGGACAGGGGACCGGGAACTTTCTTT.

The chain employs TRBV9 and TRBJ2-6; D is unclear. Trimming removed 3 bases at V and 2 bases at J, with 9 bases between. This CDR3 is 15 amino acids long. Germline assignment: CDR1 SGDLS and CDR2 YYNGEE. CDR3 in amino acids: CASSARSPGANVLTF. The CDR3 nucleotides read TGTGCCAGCAGCGCCCGGAGCCCTGGGGCCAACGTCCTGACTTTC.

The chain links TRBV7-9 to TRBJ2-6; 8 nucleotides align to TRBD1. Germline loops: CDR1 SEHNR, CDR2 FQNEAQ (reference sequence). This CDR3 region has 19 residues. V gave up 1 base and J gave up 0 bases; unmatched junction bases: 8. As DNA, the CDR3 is TGTGCCAGCAGCTTAGATTCGATAACAGGGGGCTCTGGGGCCAACGTCCTGACTTTC. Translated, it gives CASSLDSITGGSGANVLTF.

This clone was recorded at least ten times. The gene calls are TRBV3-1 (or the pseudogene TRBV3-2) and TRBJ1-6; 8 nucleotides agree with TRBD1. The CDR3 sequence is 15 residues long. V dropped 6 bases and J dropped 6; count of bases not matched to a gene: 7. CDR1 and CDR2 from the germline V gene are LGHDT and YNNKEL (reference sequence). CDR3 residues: CASRGTGSVNSPLHF. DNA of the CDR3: TGTGCCAGCAGAGGGACAGGCTCTGTTAATTCACCCCTCCACTTT.

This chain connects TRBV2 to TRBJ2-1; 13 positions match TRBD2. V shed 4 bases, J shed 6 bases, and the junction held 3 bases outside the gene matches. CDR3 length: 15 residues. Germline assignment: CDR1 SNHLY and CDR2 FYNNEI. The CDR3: CASSVGLAGVNEQFF. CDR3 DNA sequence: TGTGCCAGCAGTGTAGGACTAGCGGGGGTCAATGAGCAGTTCTTC. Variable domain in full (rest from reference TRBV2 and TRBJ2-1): EPEVTQTPSHQVTQMGQEVILRCVPISNHLYFYWYRQILGQKVEFLVSFYNNEISEKSEIFDDQFSVERPDGSNFTLKIRSTKLEDSAMYFCASSVGLAGVNEQFFGPGTRLTVL.

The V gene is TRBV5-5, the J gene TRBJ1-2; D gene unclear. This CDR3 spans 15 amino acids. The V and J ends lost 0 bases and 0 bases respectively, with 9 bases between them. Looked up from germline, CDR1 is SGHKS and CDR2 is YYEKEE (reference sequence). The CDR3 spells CASSLVPESNYGYTF. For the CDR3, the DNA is TGTGCCAGCAGCTTGGTGCCGGAGTCTAACTATGGCTACACCTTC.

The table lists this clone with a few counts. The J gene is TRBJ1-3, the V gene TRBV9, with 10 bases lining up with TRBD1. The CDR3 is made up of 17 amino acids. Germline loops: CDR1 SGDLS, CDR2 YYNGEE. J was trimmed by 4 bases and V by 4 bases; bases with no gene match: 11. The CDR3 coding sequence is TGTGCCAGCAGCCCCCGATTGGGACAGGGGTTGGGAAACACCATATATTTT. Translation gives CASSPRLGQGLGNTIYF.

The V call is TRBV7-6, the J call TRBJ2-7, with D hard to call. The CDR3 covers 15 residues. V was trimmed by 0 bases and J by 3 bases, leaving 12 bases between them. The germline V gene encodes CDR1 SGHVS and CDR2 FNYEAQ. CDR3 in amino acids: CASSLAPRPNYEQYF. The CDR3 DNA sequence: TGTGCCAGCAGCTTAGCTCCTAGACCAAACTACGAGCAGTACTTC.

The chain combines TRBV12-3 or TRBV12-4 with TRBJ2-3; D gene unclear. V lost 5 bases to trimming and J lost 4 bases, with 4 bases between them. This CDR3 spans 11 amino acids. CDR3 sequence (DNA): TGTGCCAGCAGTCCGTCAGATACGCAGTATTTT. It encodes CASSPSDTQYF.

This CDR3 is CASSPRDNSPLHF. CDR3 DNA: TGTGCCAGCAGTCCCAGGGATAATTCACCCCTCCACTTT. The chain has TRBV2 and TRBJ1-6; TRBD1 is a possible D gene (5 bases). The CDR3 length is 13 residues. Per the germline V gene, CDR1 is SNHLY and CDR2 is FYNNEI. The germline V and J ends were trimmed by 5 bases and 5 bases, with 7 bases remaining between them.

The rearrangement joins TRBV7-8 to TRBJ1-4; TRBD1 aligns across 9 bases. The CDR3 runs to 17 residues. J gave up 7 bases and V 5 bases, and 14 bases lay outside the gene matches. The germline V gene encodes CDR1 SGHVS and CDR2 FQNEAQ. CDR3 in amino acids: CASSRSSFGQGIEKLFF. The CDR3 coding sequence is TGTGCCAGCAGCCGGAGTAGCTTCGGACAGGGGATTGAAAAACTGTTTTTT.

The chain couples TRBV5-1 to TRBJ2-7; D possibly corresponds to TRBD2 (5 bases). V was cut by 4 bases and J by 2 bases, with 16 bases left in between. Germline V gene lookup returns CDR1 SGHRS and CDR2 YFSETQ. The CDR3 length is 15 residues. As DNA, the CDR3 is TGCGCCAGCAGCACGGACTCCAACAGTGCCTACGAGCAGTACTTC. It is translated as CASSTDSNSAYEQYF.

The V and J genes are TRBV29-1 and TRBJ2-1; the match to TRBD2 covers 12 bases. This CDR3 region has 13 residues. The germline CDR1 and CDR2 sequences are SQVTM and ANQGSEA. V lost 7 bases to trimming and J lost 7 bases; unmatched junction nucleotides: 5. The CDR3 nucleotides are TGCAGCGCCGCTAGCGGGAGGGCAAATGAGCAGTTCTTC. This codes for CSAASGRANEQFF.

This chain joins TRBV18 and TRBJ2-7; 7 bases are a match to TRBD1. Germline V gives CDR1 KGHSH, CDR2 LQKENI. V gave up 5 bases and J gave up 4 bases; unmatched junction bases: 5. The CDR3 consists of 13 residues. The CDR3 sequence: CASSSPGGYEQYF. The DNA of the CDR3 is TGTGCCAGCTCATCTCCAGGGGGATACGAGCAGTACTTC.

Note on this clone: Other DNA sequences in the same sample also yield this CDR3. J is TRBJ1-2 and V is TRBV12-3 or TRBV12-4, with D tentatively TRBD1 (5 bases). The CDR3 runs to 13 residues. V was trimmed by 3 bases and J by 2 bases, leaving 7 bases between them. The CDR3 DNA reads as TGTGCCAGCAGTTTGTCAGGGAACTATGGCTACACCTTC. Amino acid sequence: CASSLSGNYGYTF.

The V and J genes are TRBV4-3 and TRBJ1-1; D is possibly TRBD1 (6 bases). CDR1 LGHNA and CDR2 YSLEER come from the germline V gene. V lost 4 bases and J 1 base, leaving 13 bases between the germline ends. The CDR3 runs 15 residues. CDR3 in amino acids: CASSPKDRKNTEAFF. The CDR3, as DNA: TGCGCCAGCAGCCCCAAGGACAGAAAGAACACTGAAGCTTTCTTT.